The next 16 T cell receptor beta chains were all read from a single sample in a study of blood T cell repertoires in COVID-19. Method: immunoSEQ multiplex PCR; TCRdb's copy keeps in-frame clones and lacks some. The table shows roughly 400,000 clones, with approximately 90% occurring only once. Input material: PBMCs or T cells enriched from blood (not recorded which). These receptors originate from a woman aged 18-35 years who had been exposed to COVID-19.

CDR3 region: CASSYWTSGGRETQYF. The CDR3 nucleotides read TGTGCCAGCAGTTACTGGACTAGCGGGGGGAGAGAGACCCAGTACTTC. The V and J genes are TRBV6-5 and TRBJ2-5; 14 bases match TRBD2. This CDR3 is built from 16 residues. CDR1 is MNHEY and CDR2 is SVGAGI in the germline V gene. V gave up 1 base and J gave up 4 bases; unmatched junction bases: 2.

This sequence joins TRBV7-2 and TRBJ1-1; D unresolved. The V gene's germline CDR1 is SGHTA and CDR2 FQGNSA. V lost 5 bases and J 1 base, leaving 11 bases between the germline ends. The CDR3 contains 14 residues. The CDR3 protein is CASSPRPGNTEAFF. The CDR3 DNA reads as TGTGCCAGCAGCCCCCGGCCGGGGAACACTGAAGCTTTCTTT.

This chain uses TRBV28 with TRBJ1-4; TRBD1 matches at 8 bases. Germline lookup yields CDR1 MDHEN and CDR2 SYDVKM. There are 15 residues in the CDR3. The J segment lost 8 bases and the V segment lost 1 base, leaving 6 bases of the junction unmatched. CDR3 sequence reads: CASSLLGQGIEKLFF. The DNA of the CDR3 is TGTGCCAGCAGTTTATTAGGACAGGGAATCGAAAAACTGTTTTTT.

The CDR3 is CASSESYTDTQYF. The CDR3 bases are TGTGCCAGCAGTGAGTCGTACACAGATACGCAGTATTTT. The rearrangement joins TRBV2 to TRBJ2-3; D uncertain. Germline V lookup: CDR1 SNHLY, CDR2 FYNNEI. The CDR3 has 13 amino acids. V was shortened by 3 bases and J by 2 bases, with 6 bases between the two germline ends.

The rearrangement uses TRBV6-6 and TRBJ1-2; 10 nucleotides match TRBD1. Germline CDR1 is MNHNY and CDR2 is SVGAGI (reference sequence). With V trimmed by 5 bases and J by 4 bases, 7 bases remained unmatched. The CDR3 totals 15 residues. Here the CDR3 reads CASSAGQGLSYGYTF. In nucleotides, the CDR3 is TGTGCCAGCAGTGCGGGACAGGGGCTCTCCTATGGCTACACCTTC.

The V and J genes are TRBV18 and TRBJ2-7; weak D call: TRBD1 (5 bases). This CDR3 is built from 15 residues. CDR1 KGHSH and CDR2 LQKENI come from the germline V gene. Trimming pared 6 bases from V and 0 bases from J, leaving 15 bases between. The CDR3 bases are TGTGCCAGCTCCCTTGGACACATTAGCTCCTACGAGCAGTACTTC. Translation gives CASSLGHISSYEQYF. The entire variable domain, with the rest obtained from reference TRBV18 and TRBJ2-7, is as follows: NAGVMQNPRHLVRRRGQEARLRCSPMKGHSHVYWYRQLPEEGLKFMVYLQKENIIDESGMPKERFSAEFPKEGPSILRIQQVVRGDSAAYFCASSLGHISSYEQYFGPGTRLTVT.

The CDR3 sequence: CAWTFQGVTGELFF. CDR3 bases: TGTGCCTGGACCTTCCAGGGGGTCACCGGGGAGCTGTTTTTT. The chain has TRBV30 and TRBJ2-2; 7 nucleotides match TRBD1. The V and J ends lost 4 bases and 4 bases, in that order; junction bases with no gene match: 6. The CDR3 covers 14 residues. Germline CDR1 GTSNPN, CDR2 SVGIG (reference sequence).

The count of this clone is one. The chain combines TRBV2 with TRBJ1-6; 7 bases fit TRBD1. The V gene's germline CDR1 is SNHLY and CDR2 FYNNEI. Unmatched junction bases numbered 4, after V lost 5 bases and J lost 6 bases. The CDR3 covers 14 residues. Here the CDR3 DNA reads TGTGCCAGCAGTCGGACAGGTCCTAATTCACCCCTCCACTTT. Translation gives CASSRTGPNSPLHF.

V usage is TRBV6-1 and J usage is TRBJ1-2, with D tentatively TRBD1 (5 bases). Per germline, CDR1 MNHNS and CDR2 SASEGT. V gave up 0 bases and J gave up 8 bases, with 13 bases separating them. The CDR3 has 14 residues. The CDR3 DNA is TGTGCCAGCAGTGAAGCGCAGGGCCTCCGGGGCTACACCTTC. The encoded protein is CASSEAQGLRGYTF.

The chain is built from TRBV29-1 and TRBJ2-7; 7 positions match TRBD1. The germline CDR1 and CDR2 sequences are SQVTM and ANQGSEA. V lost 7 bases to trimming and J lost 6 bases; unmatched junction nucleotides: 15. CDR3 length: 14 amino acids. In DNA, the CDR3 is TGCAGCGCTTCAAAGGGGGCGCAACGTCTCGAGCAGTACTTC. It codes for CSASKGAQRLEQYF.

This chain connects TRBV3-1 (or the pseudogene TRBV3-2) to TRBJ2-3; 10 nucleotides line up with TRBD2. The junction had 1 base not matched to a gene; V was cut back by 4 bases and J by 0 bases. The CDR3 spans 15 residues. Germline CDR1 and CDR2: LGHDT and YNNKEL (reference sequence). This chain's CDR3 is CASSLLAGSTDTQYF. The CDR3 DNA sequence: TGTGCCAGCAGCCTACTAGCGGGGAGCACAGATACGCAGTATTTT.

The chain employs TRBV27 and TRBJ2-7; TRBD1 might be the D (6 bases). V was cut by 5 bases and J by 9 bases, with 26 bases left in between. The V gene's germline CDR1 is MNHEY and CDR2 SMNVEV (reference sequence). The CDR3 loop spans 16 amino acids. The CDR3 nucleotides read TGTGCCAGCAGTCTACCACAGGGTCTAGTTATTAGTGTGCAGTACTTC. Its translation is CASSLPQGLVISVQYF.

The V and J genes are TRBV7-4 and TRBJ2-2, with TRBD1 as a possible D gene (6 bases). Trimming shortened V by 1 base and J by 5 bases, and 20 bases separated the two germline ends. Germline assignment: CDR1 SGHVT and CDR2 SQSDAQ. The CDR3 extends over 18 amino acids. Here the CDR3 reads CASSLEVTGPLRTGELFF. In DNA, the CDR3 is TGTGCCAGCAGCTTAGAGGTGACAGGCCCCCTTCGGACCGGGGAGCTGTTTTTT. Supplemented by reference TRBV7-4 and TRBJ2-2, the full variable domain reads GAGVSQSPRYKVAKRGRDVALRCDSISGHVTLYWYRQTLGQGSEVLTYSQSDAQRDKSGRPSGRFSAERPERSVSTLKIQRTEQGDSAVYLCASSLEVTGPLRTGELFFGEGSRLTVL.

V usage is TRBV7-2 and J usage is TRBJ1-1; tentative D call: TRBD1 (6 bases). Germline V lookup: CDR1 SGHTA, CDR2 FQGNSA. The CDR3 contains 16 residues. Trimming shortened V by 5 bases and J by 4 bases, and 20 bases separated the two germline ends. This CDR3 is CASSARQASLVTEAFF. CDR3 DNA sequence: TGTGCCAGCAGCGCTAGACAGGCTTCCCTGGTCACTGAAGCTTTCTTT.

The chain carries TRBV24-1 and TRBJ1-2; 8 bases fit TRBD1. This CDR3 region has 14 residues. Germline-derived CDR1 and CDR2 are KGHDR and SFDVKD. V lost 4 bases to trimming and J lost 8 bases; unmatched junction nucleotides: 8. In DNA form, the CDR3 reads TGTGCCACCAGTGACTTCGACAGGGGAAGGGGCTACACCTTC. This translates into CATSDFDRGRGYTF.

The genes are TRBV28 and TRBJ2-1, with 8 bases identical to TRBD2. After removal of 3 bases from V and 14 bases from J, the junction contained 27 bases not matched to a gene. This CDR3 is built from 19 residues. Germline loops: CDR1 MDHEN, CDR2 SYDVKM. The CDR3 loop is CASSLKGGYRRWREDGEFF. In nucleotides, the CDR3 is TGTGCCAGCAGTTTGAAAGGAGGGTACCGGAGGTGGCGGGAGGATGGTGAGTTCTTC.